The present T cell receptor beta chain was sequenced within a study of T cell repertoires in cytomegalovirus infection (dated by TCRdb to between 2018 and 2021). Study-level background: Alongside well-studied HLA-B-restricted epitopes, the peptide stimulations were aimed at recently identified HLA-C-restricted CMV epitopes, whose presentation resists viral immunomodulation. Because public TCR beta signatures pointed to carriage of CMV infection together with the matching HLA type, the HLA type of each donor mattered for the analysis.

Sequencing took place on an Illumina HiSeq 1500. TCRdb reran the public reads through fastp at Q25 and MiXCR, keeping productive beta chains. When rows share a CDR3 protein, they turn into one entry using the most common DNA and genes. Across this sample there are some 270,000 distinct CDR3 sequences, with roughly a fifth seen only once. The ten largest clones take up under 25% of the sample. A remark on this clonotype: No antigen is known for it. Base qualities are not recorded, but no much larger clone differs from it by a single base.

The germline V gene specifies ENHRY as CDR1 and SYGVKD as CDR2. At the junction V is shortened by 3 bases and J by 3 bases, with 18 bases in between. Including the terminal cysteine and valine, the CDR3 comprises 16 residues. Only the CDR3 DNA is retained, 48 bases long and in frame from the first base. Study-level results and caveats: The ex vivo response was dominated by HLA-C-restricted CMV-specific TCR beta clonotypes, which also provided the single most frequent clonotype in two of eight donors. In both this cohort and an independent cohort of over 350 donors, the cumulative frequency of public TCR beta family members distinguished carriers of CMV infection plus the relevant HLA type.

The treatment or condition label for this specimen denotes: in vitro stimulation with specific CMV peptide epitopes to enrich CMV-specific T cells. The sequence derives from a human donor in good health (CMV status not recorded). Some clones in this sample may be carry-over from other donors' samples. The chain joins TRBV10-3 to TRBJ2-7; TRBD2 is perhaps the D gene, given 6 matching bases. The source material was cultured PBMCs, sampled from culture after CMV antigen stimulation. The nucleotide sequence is TGTGCCATCAGTGATGGAGGAGGCCCGGGAGTCTACGAGCAGTACGTC. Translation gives CAISDGGGPGVYEQYV.